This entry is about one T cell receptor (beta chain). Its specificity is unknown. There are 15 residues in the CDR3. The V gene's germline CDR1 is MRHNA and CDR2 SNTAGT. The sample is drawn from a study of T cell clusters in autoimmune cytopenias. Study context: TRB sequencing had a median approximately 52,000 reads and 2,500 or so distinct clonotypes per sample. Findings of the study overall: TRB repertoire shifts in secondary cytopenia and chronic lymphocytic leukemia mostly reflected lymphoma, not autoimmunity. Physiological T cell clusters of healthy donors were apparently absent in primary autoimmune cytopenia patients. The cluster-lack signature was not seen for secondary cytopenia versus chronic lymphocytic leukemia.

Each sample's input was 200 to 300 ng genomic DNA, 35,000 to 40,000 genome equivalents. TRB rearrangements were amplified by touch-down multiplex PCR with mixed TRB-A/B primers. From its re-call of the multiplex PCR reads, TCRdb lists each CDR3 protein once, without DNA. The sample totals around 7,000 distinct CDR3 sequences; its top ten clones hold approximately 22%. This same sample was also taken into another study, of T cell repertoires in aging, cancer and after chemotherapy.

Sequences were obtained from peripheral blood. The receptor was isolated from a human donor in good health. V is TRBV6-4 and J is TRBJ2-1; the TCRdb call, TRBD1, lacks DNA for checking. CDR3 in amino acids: CASSEGDRDYNEQFF.